This T cell receptor beta chain was identified in a study of CD4 T cells in relation to SARS-CoV-2 and coronaviruses. As for the study in general: ViraFEST: roughly 10-day antigen culture of PBMCs, then TCR beta CDR3 sequencing.

A note on this clone: What it recognizes is unknown.

Some clones are missing from TCRdb's copy, which holds only in-frame ones; the method was immunoSEQ multiplex PCR. The sample has around 20,000 clones, roughly four fifths seen once. The V segment lost 6 bases and the J segment 1 base; nucleotides outside the gene matches: 10. The CDR3 has 17 amino acids. Germline V gene sequence: CDR1 LGHNT, CDR2 FRNRAP. CD4+ T cells from unexposed donors were obtained before the COVID-19 pandemic (2011-2018). Isolation of CD4+ T cells took place after less than 11 days in culture. Unexposed-donor CD4+ T cells were probed with SARS-CoV-2 S/N and four cold-coronavirus spikes, cells permitting. On days 3 and 7, cultures got half fresh IL-2 medium.

Material: CD4+ T cells from PBMCs, cultured in vitro. This TCR derives from a human donor in good health. V and J are TRBV12-5 and TRBJ2-5, with TRBD2 identical over 11 bases. CDR3 sequence reads: CASGPGLAGTSQETQYF. The CDR3 bases are TGTGCTAGTGGACCCGGACTAGCGGGTACCTCCCAAGAGACCCAGTACTTC.